This T cell receptor (beta chain) was sequenced in a study of T cells in Graves' hyperthyroidism and ophthalmopathy. Overall study results and limits: Ophthalmopathy was told apart from stable hyperthyroidism by a 13 V-J model.

Trimming removed 4 bases from V and 0 bases from J, with 12 bases in between. The CDR3 is 15 residues long. This clonotype was picked up many times. Its antigen is unknown. RNA transcripts were the template for amplifying TCR beta CDR3 regions. First-round RT-PCR with HTBI primers amplified the TCR CDR3 region. TCRdb called the multiplex PCR reads again in MiXCR, with one record for every CDR3 protein. The sample holds about 380,000 distinct CDR3 sequences, 15% to 20% seen once. Sequencing was carried out using blood. The J gene is TRBJ1-2, the V gene TRBV12-3 or TRBV12-4; D might be TRBD1 (6 bases). The receptor comes from a young man with Graves' ophthalmopathy. In DNA form, the CDR3 reads TGTGCCAGCAGTTCGAGGGGGGGAGCTAACTATGGCTACACCTTC. It translates to CASSSRGGANYGYTF.